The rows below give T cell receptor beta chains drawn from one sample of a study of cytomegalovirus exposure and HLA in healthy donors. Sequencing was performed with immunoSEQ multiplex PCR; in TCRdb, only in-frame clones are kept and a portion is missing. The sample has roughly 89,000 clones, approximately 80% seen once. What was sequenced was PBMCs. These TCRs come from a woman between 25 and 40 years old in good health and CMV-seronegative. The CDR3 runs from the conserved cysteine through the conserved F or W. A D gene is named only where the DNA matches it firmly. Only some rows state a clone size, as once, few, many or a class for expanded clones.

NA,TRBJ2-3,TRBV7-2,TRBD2,TGTGCCAGCACCCGAGGCCCGCTAGCGGGAGGATCAGATACGCAGTATTTT,CASTRGPLAGGSDTQYF
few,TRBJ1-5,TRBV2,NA,TGTGCCCAAGCGCAGGGGCTCAATCAGCCCCAGCATTTT,CAQAQGLNQPQHF
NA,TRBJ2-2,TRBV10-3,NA,TGTGCCATCAGCCAGACTACTGGTCCTACCGGGGAGCTGTTTTTT,CAISQTTGPTGELFF
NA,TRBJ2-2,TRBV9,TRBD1,TGTGCCAGCAGCGCCGGGACAGGGGTTACCGGGGAGCTGTTTTTT,CASSAGTGVTGELFF
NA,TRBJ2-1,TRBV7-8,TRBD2,TGTGCCAGCAGCGAAGCGGGAGGGCCTCGAGAGCAGTTCTTC,CASSEAGGPREQFF
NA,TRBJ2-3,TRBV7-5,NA,TGTGCCAGCAAAGATACGCAGTATTTT,CASKDTQYF
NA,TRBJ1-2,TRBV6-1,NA,TGTGCCAGCAGGAGGGTGGGTGACTATGGCTACACCTTC,CASRRVGDYGYTF
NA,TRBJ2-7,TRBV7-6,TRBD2,TGTGCCAGCAGCTTGCTAGCGGGAGGTCTTTACGAGCAGTACTTC,CASSLLAGGLYEQYF
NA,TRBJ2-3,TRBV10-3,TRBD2,TGTGCCATCAGTGACTGGGGGACTAGCGGGAGCAGTGTCACAGATACGCAGTATTTT,CAISDWGTSGSSVTDTQYF
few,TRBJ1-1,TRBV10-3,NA,TGTGCCATCAGCAAGCAAGGGGGGGACACTGAAGCTTTCTTT,CAISKQGGDTEAFF
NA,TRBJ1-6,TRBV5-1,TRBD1,TGCGCCAGCAGCTTGGTTAGGGGGCCTTTGGCATATAATTCACCCCTCCACTTT,CASSLVRGPLAYNSPLHF
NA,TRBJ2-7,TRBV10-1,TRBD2,TGCGCCAGCAGGGGGACTAGCGGTTTGTACTTC,CASRGTSGLYF
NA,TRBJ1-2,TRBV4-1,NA,TGCGCCAGCAGCCAAGTCCTTCTTGACTTCTATGGCTACACCTTC,CASSQVLLDFYGYTF
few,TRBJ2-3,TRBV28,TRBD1,TGTGCCAGCTGCGGGACAGGGGGTAATACGCAGTATTTT,CASCGTGGNTQYF
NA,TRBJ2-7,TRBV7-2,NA,TGTGCCAGCAGTATGCGGGCCTACGAGCAGTACTTC,CASSMRAYEQYF
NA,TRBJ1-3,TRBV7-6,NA,TGTGCCAGCAGCTTCTTTCCCAAGAGCTCGTCTGGAAACACCATATATTTT,CASSFFPKSSSGNTIYF
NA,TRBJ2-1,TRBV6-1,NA,TGTGCCAGCCGTGTTTCCTCGGGTGCGTTTAGTGAGCAGTTCTTC,CASRVSSGAFSEQFF
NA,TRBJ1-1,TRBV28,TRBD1,TGTGCCAGCGTAACTCCTATGGGGGGTGGGCAGGGGGTTTCTTCTTTCTTT,CASVTPMGGGQGVSSFF
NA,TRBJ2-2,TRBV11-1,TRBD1,TGTGCCAGCAGCTTAGGGGACAGGGGAACCGGGGAGCTGTTTTTT,CASSLGDRGTGELFF
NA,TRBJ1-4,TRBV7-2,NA,TGTGCCAGCAGGGTAGCCGCAGGGGATAATGAAAAACTGTTTTTT,CASRVAAGDNEKLFF
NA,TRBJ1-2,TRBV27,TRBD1,TGTGCCAGCAGTTCTGAACAGGGGTCTTCTGGCTACACCTTC,CASSSEQGSSGYTF
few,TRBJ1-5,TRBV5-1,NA,TGCGCCAGCAGCTTGGAGGGGCCAGGAAAACATCAGCCCCAGCATTTT,CASSLEGPGKHQPQHF
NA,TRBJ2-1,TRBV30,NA,TGTGCCTGGAACAGCTGGCGGGGCTCCGTTGAGCAGTTCTTC,CAWNSWRGSVEQFF
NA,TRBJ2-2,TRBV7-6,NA,TGTGCCAGCAGCTTACGCGGGGAGAACACCGGGGAGCTGTTTTTT,CASSLRGENTGELFF
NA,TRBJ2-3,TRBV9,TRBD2,TGTGCCAGCAGCGTTGGCCGGGAGGGGCCAGATACGCAGTATTTT,CASSVGREGPDTQYF
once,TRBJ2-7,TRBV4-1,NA,TGCGCCAGCAGCCAAGTGCCCTTTGAGGGCCACGAGCAGTACTTC,CASSQVPFEGHEQYF
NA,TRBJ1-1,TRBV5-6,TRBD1,TGTGCCAGCAGCTTTGGACAGGGGGCCACTGAAGCTTTCTTT,CASSFGQGATEAFF
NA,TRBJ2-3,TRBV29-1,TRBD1,TGCAGCGTTGGGACAGGGGGCAGGGATACGCAGTATTTT,CSVGTGGRDTQYF
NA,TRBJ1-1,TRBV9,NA,TGTGCCAGCAGCGAAGAAGGGGACACTGAAGCTTTCTTT,CASSEEGDTEAFF
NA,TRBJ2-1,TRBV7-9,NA,TGTGCCAGCAGCCCTAACCTCAATGAGCAGTTCTTC,CASSPNLNEQFF
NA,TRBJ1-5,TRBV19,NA,TGTGCCAGTAGCTCACTACGGGGGGCGGGAGCCCAGCATTTT,CASSSLRGAGAQHF
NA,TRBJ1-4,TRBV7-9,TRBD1,TGTGCCAGCAGAAGGACCGGGACAGGGGGCGCGATGGGTGAAAAACTGTTTTTT,CASRRTGTGGAMGEKLFF
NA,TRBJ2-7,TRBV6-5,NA,TGTGCCAGCAGTTACTCCAGGGATTCCTCCTACGAGCAGTACTTC,CASSYSRDSSYEQYF
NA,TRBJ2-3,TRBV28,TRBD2,TGTGCCAGCAGCGCTGGACTAGCGGGAAAGTCCGAATATACGCAGTATTTT,CASSAGLAGKSEYTQYF
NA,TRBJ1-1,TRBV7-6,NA,TGTGCCAGCAGCTTAAGTTCTCTGCGATCGGCTGAAGCTTTCTTT,CASSLSSLRSAEAFF
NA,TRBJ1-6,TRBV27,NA,TGTGCCAGCACAACCACCGGCAGGGGTAATTCACCCCTCCACTTT,CASTTTGRGNSPLHF
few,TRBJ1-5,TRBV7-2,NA,TGTGCCAGCAGCTTAGTTCCCAGGGCGACTCAGCCCCAGCATTTT,CASSLVPRATQPQHF
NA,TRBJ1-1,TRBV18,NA,TGTGCCAGCTCACCACCGGGCAGGAATGAAGCTTTCTTT,CASSPPGRNEAFF
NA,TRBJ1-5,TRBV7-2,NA,TGTGCCAGCAGCTTAGTGGAGGGTGTTCAGCCCCAGCATTTT,CASSLVEGVQPQHF
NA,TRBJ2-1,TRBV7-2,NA,TGTGCCAGCAGCTACCCTGCGGGTACAATCTACAATGAGCAGTTCTTC,CASSYPAGTIYNEQFF
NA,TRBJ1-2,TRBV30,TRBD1,TGTGCCTGGAGTGCCTTGCAGGGGGCTGGCTACACCTTC,CAWSALQGAGYTF